The TCR beta chain described here comes from a study of human T cells and chemical hapten exposure. Study outcomes and limitations: DPC sensitization did not alter TCRs above 1 in 1000 frequency. Significantly greater numbers of large CDR3 similarity clusters came from expanded TCRs than from controls.

V lost 0 bases, J lost 4 bases, and 8 bases lay in between. Germline CDR1 and CDR2: SGHNT and YYREEE (reference sequence). This CDR3 region has 14 residues. The library tagged each cDNA molecule with unique molecular identifiers. TCRdb reanalysed the RACE reads using MiXCR and keeps one entry per CDR3 protein. The sample lists 300,000 to 400,000 distinct CDR3 sequences; around 5.5% were seen once. The sample holds a few counts of this clonotype. The target antigen is unknown. Sample time point: pre-sensitization, week 0. Described treatment: therapeutic diphenylcyclopropenone sensitization with weekly scalp DPC.

The chain recombines TRBV5-4 with TRBJ1-5, with a weak D call TRBD1 (6 bases). The specimen comprised whole blood, sampled in connection with sensitization to the hapten diphenylcyclopropenone (DPC). The clonotype was recovered from a woman between 45 and 60 years old with alopecia areata. Some clones in this sample may be carry-over from other donors' samples. CDR3: CASSLGGANQPQHF. CDR3 DNA: TGTGCCAGCAGCTTGGGGGGGGCGAATCAGCCCCAGCATTTT.